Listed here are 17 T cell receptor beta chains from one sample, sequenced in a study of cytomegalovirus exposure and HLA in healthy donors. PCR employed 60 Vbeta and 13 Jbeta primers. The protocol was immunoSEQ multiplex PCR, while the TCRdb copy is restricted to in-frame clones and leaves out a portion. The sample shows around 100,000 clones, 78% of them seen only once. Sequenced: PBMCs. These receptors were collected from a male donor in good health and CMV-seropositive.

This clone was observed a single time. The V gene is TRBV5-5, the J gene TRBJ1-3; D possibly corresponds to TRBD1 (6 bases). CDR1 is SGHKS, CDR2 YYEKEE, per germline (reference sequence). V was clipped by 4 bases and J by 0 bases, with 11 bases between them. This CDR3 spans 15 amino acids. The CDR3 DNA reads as TGTGCCAGCAGCATTCGGACAGACTCTGGAAACACCATATATTTT. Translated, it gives CASSIRTDSGNTIYF. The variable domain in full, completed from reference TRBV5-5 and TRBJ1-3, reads DAGVTQSPTHLIKTRGQQVTLRCSPISGHKSVSWYQQVLGQGPQFIFQYYEKEERGRGNFPDRFSARQFPNYSSELNVNALLLGDSALYLCASSIRTDSGNTIYFGEGSWLTVV.

CDR3 in amino acids: CASTPGTTGTDTQYF. CDR3 coding DNA: TGTGCCAGCACACCGGGGACTACCGGCACAGATACGCAGTATTTT. The chain recombines TRBV9 with TRBJ2-3; TRBD2 matches 7 bases. This CDR3 contains 15 residues. Germline assignment: CDR1 SGDLS and CDR2 YYNGEE. Trimming cost V 6 bases and J 1 base; bases outside gene matches: 8.

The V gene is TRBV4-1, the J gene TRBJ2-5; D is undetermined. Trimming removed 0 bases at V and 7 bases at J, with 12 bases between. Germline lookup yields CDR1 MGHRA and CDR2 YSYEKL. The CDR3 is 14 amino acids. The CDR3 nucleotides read TGCGCCAGCAGCCAAGATGCCGCGGTGGGGACCCAGTACTTC. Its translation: CASSQDAAVGTQYF.

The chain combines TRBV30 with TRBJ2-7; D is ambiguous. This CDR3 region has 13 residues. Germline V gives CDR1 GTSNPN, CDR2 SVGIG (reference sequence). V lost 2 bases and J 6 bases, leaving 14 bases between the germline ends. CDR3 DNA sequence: TGTGCCTGGAGTCTATCTAGACGGCCCGAGCAGTACTTC. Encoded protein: CAWSLSRRPEQYF. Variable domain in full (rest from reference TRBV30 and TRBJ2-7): SQTIHQWPATLVQPVGSPLSLECTVEGTSNPNLYWYRQAAGRGLQLLFYSVGIGQISSEVPQNLSASRPQDRQFILSSKKLLLSDSGFYLCAWSLSRRPEQYFGPGTRLTVT.

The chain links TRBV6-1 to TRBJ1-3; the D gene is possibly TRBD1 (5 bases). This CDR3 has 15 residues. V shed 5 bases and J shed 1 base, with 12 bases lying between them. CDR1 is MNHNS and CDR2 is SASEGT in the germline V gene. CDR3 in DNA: TGTGCCAGCAGTCCTGGGGGGGGATCTGGAAACACCATATATTTT. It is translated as CASSPGGGSGNTIYF.

CDR3 in DNA: TGCGCCAGCAGCTTGGTGGGCGCCAGCTCCTACGAGCAGTACTTC. Its protein product is CASSLVGASSYEQYF. The chain has TRBV5-1 and TRBJ2-7; D not certain. CDR1 and CDR2 (germline): SGHRS, YFSETQ. This CDR3 contains 15 residues. With 0 bases removed from V and 0 bases from J, the gap between germline ends came to 10 bases.

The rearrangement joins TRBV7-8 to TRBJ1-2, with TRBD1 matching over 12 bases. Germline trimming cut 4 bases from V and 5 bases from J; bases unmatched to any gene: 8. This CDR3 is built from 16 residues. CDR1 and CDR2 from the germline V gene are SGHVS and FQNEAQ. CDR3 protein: CASSSPGQGASYGYTF. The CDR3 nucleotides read TGTGCCAGCAGCTCGCCGGGACAGGGGGCTTCGTATGGCTACACCTTC.

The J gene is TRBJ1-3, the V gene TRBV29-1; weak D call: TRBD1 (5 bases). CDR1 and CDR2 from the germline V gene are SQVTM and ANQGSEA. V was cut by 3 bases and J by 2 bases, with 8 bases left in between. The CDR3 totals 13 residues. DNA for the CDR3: TGCAGCGTTGACCAGGGAACTGGAAACACCATATATTTT. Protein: CSVDQGTGNTIYF.

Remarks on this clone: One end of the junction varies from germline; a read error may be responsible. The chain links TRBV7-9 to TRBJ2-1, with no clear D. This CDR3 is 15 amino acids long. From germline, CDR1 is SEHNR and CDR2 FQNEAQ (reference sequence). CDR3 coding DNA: TGTGCCAGCAGTTTAGCCGTCCGCTCCTACAATGAGCAGTTCTTC. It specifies CASSLAVRSYNEQFF. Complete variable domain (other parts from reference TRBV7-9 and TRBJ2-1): DTGVSQNPRHKITKRGQNVTFRCDPISEHNRLYWYRQTLGQGPEFLTYFQNEAQLEKSRLLSDRFSAERPKGSFSTLEIQRTEQGDSAMYLCASSLAVRSYNEQFFGPGTRLTVL.

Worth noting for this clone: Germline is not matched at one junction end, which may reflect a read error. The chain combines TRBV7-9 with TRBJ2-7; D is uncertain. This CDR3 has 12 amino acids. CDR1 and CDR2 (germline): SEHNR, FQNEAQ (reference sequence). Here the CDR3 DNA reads TGTTCCAGCAGCTTAGGAGTAGACGAGCAGTACTTC. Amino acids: CSSSLGVDEQYF.

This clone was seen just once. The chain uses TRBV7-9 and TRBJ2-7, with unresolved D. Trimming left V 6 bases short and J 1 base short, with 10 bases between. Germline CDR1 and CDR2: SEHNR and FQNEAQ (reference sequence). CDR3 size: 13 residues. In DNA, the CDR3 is TGTGCCAGCAGTTCCCCGACATCCTACGAGCAGTACTTC. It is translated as CASSSPTSYEQYF.

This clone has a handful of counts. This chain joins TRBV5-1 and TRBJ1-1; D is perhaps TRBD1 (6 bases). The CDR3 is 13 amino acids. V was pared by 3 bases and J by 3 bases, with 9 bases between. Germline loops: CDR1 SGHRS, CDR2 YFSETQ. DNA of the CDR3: TGCGCCAGCAGCTACACAGGGTACACTGAAGCTTTCTTT. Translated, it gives CASSYTGYTEAFF.

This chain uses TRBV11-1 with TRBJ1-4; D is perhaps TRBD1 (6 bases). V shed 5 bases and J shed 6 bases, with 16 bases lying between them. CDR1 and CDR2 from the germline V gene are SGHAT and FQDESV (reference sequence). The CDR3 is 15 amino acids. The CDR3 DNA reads TGTGCCAGCAGCGTGCGACAGGAGAGACATGAAAAACTGTTTTTT. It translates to CASSVRQERHEKLFF.

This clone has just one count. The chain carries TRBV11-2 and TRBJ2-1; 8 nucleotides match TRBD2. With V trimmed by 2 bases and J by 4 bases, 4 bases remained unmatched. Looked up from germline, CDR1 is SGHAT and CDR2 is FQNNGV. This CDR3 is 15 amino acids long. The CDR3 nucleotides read TGTGCCAGCAGCTTACCAGCGGGGGAATACAATGAGCAGTTCTTC. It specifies CASSLPAGEYNEQFF.

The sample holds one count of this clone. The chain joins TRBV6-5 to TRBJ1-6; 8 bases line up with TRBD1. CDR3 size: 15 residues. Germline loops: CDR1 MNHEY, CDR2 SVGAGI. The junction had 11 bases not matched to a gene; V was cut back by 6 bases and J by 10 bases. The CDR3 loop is CASSPSGGRGSPLHF. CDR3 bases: TGTGCCAGCAGCCCTTCAGGGGGCAGGGGGTCACCCCTCCACTTT.

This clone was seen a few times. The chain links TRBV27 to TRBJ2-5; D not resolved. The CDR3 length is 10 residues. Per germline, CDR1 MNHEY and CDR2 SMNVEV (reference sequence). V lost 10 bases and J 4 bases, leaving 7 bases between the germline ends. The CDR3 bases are TGTGCCACCCTCCTAGAGACCCAGTACTTC. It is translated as CATLLETQYF.

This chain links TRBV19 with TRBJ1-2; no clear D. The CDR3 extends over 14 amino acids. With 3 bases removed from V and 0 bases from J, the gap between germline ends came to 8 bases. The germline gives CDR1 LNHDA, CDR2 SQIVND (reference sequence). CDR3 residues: CASSISSTNYGYTF. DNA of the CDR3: TGTGCCAGTAGTATCTCGTCTACTAACTATGGCTACACCTTC.